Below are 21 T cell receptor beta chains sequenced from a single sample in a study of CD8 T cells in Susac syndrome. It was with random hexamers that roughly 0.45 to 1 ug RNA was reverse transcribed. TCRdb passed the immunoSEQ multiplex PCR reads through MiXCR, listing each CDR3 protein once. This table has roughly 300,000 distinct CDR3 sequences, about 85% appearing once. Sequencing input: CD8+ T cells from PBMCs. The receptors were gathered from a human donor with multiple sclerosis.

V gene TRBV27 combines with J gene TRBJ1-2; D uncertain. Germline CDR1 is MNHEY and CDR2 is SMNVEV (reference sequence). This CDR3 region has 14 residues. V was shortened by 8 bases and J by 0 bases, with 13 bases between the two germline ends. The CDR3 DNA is TGTGCCAGCCCCTCGGGAGGATCTAACTATGGCTACACCTTC. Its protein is CASPSGGSNYGYTF.

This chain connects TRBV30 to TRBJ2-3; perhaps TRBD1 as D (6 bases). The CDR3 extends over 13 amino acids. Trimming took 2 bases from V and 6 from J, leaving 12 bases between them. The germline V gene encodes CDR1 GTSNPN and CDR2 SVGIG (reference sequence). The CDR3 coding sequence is TGTGCCTGGAGTAAAAACAGGGCGGATACGCAGTATTTT. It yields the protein CAWSKNRADTQYF.

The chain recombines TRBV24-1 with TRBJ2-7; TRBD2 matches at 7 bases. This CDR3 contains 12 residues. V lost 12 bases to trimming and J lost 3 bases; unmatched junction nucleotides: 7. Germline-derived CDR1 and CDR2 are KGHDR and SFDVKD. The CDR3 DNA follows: TGTGCCCCGGGAGGCGTGTGCTACGAGCAGTACTTC. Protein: CAPGGVCYEQYF.

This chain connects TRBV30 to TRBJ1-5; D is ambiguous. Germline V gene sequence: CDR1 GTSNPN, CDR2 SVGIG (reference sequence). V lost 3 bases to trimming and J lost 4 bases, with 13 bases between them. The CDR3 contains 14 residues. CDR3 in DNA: TGTGCCTGGAGGGCCGGGGAAAGTAATCAGCCCCAGCATTTT. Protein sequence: CAWRAGESNQPQHF.

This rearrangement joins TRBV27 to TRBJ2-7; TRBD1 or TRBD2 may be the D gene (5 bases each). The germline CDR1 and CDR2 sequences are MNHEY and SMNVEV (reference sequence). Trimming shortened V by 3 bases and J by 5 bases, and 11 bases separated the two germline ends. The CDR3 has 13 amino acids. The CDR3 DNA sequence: TGTGCCAGCAGTTTCCAGTTGGGGGACGAGCAGTACTTC. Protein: CASSFQLGDEQYF.

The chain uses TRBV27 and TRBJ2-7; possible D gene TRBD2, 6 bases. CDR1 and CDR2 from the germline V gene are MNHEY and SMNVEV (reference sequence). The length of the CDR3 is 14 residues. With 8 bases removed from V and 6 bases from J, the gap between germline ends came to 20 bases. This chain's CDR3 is CASGSSPAGIEQYF. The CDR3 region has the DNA TGTGCCAGCGGATCCTCCCCCGCGGGAATCGAGCAGTACTTC.

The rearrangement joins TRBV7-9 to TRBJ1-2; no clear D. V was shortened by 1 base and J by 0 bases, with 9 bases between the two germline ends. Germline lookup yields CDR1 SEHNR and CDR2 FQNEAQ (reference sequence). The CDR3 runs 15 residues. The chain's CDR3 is CASSLGRVANYGYTF. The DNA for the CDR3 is TGTGCCAGCAGCTTAGGTAGAGTAGCTAACTATGGCTACACCTTC.

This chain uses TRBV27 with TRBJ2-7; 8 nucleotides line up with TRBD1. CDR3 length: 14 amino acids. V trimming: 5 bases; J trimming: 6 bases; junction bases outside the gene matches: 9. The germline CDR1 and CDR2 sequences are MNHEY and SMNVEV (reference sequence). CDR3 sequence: CASSTGQGKREQYF. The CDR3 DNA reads TGTGCCAGCAGTACCGGACAGGGAAAACGCGAGCAGTACTTC.

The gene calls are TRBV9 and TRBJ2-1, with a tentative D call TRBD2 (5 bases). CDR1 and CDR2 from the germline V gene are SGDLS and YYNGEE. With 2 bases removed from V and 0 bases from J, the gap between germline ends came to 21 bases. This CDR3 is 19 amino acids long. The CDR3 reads CASSVPLTGLSSSYNEQFF. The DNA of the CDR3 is TGTGCCAGCAGCGTGCCGCTAACCGGACTCTCCAGCTCCTACAATGAGCAGTTCTTC.

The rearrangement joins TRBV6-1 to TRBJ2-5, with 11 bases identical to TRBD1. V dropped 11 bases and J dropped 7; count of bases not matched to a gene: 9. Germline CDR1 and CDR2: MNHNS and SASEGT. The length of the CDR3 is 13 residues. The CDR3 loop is CAAHPGTGGTQYF. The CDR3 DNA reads TGTGCCGCTCACCCGGGGACAGGGGGGACCCAGTACTTC.

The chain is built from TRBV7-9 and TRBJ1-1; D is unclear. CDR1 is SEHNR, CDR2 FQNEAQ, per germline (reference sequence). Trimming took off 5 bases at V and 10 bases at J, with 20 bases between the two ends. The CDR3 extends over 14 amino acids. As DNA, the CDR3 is TGTGCCAGCAGCCCTGAGGTCGGACCTCCAGCAGCTTTCTTT. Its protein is CASSPEVGPPAAFF.

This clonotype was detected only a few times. The CDR3 bases are TGTGCCAGCAGTTTGGGTTTGGGGGACGAGCAGTACTTC. This encodes CASSLGLGDEQYF. The chain uses TRBV28 and TRBJ2-7; D possibly uses TRBD1 or TRBD2 (5 bases each). Trimming took 3 bases from V and 5 from J, leaving 11 bases between them. The CDR3 is made up of 13 amino acids. Germline assignment: CDR1 MDHEN and CDR2 SYDVKM.

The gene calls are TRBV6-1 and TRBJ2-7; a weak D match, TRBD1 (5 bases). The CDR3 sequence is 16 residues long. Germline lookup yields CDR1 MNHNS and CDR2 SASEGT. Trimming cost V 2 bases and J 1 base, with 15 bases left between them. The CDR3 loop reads CASSEQGSRRSYEQYF. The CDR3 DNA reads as TGTGCCAGCAGTGAACAGGGTTCGCGCCGTTCCTACGAGCAGTACTTC.

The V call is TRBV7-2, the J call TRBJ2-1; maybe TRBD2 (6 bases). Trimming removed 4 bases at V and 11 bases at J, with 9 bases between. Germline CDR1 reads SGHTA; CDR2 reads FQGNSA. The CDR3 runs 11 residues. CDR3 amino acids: CASSWGLQQFF. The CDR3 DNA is TGTGCCAGCAGCTGGGGACTCCAGCAGTTCTTC.

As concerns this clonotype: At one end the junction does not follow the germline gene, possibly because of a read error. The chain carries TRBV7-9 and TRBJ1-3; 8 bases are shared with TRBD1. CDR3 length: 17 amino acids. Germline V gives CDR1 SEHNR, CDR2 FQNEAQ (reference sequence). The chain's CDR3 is CASSPNSDRASENTIYF. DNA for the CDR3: TGTGCCAGCAGCCCCAACTCGGACAGGGCCTCTGAAAACACCATATATTTT. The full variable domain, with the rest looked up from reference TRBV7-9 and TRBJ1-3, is DTGVSQNPRHKITKRGQNVTFRCDPISEHNRLYWYRQTLGQGPEFLTYFQNEAQLEKSRLLSDRFSAERPKGSFSTLEIQRTEQGDSAMYLCASSPNSDRASENTIYFGEGSWLTVV.

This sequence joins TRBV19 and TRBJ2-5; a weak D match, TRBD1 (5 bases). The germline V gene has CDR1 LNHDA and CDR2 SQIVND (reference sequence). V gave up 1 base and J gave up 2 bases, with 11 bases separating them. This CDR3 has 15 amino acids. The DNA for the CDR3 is TGTGCCAGTAGTATAGGCGACAGAACTCAAGAGACCCAGTACTTC. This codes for CASSIGDRTQETQYF.

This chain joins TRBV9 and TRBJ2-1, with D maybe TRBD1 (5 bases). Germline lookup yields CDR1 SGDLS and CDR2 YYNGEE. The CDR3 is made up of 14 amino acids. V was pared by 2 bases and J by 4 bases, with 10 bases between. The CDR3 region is CASSVTETYNEQFF. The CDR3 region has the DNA TGTGCCAGCAGCGTGACAGAGACTTACAATGAGCAGTTCTTC.

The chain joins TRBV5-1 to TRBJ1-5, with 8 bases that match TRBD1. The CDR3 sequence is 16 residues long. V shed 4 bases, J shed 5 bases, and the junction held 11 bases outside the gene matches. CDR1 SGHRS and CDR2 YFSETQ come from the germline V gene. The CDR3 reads CASSGETGDEDQPQHF. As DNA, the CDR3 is TGCGCCAGCAGCGGCGAGACAGGGGATGAGGATCAGCCCCAGCATTTT.

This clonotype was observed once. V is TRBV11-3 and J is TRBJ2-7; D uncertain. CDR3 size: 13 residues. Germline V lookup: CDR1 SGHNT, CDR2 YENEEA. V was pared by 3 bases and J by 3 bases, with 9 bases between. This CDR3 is CASSFAMGYEQYF. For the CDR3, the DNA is TGTGCCAGCAGCTTCGCGATGGGCTACGAGCAGTACTTC.

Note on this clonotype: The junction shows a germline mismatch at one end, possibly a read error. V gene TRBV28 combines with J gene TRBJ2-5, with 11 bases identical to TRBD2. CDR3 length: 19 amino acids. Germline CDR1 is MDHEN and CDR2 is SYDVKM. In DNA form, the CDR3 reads TGTGCCAGCAGTTTATTGGGGACTAGCGGCCCTGGGTCCGAAGAGACCCGGTACTTC. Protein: CASSLLGTSGPGSEETRYF.

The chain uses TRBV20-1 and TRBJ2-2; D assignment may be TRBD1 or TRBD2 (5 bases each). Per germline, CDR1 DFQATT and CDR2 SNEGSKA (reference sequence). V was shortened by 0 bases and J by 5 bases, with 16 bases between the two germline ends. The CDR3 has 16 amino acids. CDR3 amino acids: CSARDLGRSGTGELFF. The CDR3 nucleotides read TGCAGTGCTAGAGATCTGGGACGATCGGGGACCGGGGAGCTGTTTTTT.